One and the same sample provided the 21 T cell receptor beta chains below, sequenced in a study of T cells in Graves' hyperthyroidism and ophthalmopathy. From RNA transcripts, TCR beta CDR3 regions were amplified. An initial round of RT-PCR targeting the TCR CDR3 relied on the HTBI primer set. TCRdb fed the multiplex PCR reads into MiXCR, producing one record per CDR3 protein. The sample consists of a few hundred thousand distinct CDR3 sequences, 40% to 50% of them appearing once. The sample taken for sequencing was peripheral blood or thyroid tissue (not recorded which). These receptors were collected from an adult woman with Graves' disease, either hyperthyroidism or ophthalmopathy (not recorded which).

This clonotype was found many times. V and J are TRBV7-8 and TRBJ1-6, with TRBD1 matching 7 bases. The trim removed 7 bases at V and 6 bases at J, leaving 12 bases unmatched. Germline V lookup: CDR1 SGHVS, CDR2 FQNEAQ. The CDR3 is 16 residues long. The CDR3 here is CASTQRGGTANSPLHF. CDR3 sequence (DNA): TGTGCCAGCACCCAGCGGGGGGGGACAGCTAATTCACCCCTCCACTTT.

The chain couples TRBV7-2 to TRBJ1-6; TRBD1 agrees at 8 bases. J was trimmed by 11 bases and V by 4 bases; bases with no gene match: 4. The CDR3 has 13 residues. Germline V lookup: CDR1 SGHTA, CDR2 FQGNSA. The CDR3 spells CASSYRQGTPLHF. In DNA, the CDR3 is TGTGCCAGCAGCTACCGACAGGGGACACCCCTCCACTTT.

The rearrangement joins TRBV29-1 to TRBJ2-7, with 8 nucleotides matching TRBD1. From germline, CDR1 is SQVTM and CDR2 ANQGSEA. The CDR3 extends over 14 amino acids. J was trimmed by 7 bases and V by 1 base; bases with no gene match: 9. The CDR3 bases are TGCAGCGTTGAAGCAGGGACAGGTAGATGGGAGCAGTACTTC. Its protein product is CSVEAGTGRWEQYF.

The rearrangement uses TRBV7-3 and TRBJ2-5, with a tentative D call TRBD2 (6 bases). The V end lost 2 bases, the J end lost 4 bases, and 17 bases lay between the germline ends. CDR1 is SGHTA and CDR2 is FQGTGA in the germline V gene. The CDR3 covers 16 residues. DNA of the CDR3: TGTGCCAGCAGCTTAGACGGCCTAGCGTCGCCAGAGACCCAGTACTTC. It yields the protein CASSLDGLASPETQYF.

This clonotype has a handful of counts. The chain employs TRBV4-2 and TRBJ1-3; 7 bases fit TRBD1. J gave up 4 bases and V 3 bases, and 6 bases lay outside the gene matches. Germline CDR1 reads LGHNA; CDR2 reads YNFKEQ. The CDR3 length is 15 residues. The CDR3: CASSQFGTAGNTIYF. The CDR3 nucleotides are TGTGCCAGCAGCCAGTTTGGGACAGCCGGAAACACCATATATTTT.

A few counts support this clonotype. The chain has TRBV10-3 and TRBJ1-4, with D unresolved. Trimming stripped 7 bases from V and 0 bases from J, with 6 bases between. CDR3 length: 13 amino acids. From germline, CDR1 is ENHRY and CDR2 SYGVKD. The CDR3 coding sequence is TGTGCCATCAACCAGGCAACTAATGAAAAACTGTTTTTT. This translates into CAINQATNEKLFF.

V usage is TRBV29-1 and J usage is TRBJ2-1; TRBD2 agrees at 9 bases. Trimming cost V 4 bases and J 7 bases; bases outside gene matches: 14. The CDR3 is made up of 16 amino acids. Germline V gives CDR1 SQVTM, CDR2 ANQGSEA. Here the CDR3 DNA reads TGCAGCGTTGCCCCGGGACTAGCCCATTGGGCAAATGAGCAGTTCTTC. Encoded protein: CSVAPGLAHWANEQFF.

Many counts were recorded for this clonotype. The chain employs TRBV4-3 and TRBJ2-2; 7 bases are shared with TRBD2. Germline-derived CDR1 and CDR2 are LGHNA and YSLEER. The length of the CDR3 is 17 residues. V was clipped by 0 bases and J by 0 bases; unmatched bases: 4. CDR3 bases: TGCGCCAGCAGCCAAGATGGGGGACTAACGAACACCGGGGAGCTGTTTTTT. Residues: CASSQDGGLTNTGELFF.

In DNA form, the CDR3 reads TGCAGCGCAGCCGGGACAGGGAGGGACTATGGCTACACCTTC. This encodes CSAAGTGRDYGYTF. This chain connects TRBV29-1 to TRBJ1-2, with TRBD1 matching 9 bases. Trimming cost V 7 bases and J 3 bases; bases outside gene matches: 9. This CDR3 has 14 amino acids. Germline CDR1 reads SQVTM; CDR2 reads ANQGSEA.

Ten or more counts support this clonotype. This chain links TRBV24-1 with TRBJ1-1, with 10 bases matching TRBD1. The J segment lost 5 bases and the V segment lost 4 bases, leaving 3 bases of the junction unmatched. CDR3 size: 14 residues. Germline values: CDR1 KGHDR, CDR2 SFDVKD. CDR3 residues: CATSETGGTTEAFF. In DNA form, the CDR3 reads TGTGCCACCAGTGAGACAGGGGGCACAACTGAAGCTTTCTTT.

Only a few counts were recorded for this clonotype. The J gene is TRBJ2-7, the V gene TRBV20-1; no definite D call. V was cut by 4 bases and J by 3 bases, with 10 bases left in between. The CDR3 length is 12 residues. Looked up from germline, CDR1 is DFQATT and CDR2 is SNEGSKA (reference sequence). The CDR3 sequence: CSAKENNYEQYF. CDR3 bases: TGCAGTGCTAAAGAGAATAACTACGAGCAGTACTTC.

The J gene is TRBJ1-3, the V gene TRBV5-1; 8 bases are a match to TRBD1. The length of the CDR3 is 16 residues. Trimming removed 4 bases from V and 4 bases from J; junction bases left unmatched: 10. Germline loops: CDR1 SGHRS, CDR2 YFSETQ. The DNA of the CDR3 is TGCGCCAGCAGCGCTCAGGGGGCGTTGGGCGGAAACACCATATATTTT. Encoded protein: CASSAQGALGGNTIYF. The whole variable domain, remainder taken from reference TRBV5-1 and TRBJ1-3, is KAGVTQTPRYLIKTRGQQVTLSCSPISGHRSVSWYQQTPGQGLQFLFEYFSETQRNKGNFPGRFSGRQFSNSRSEMNVSTLELGDSALYLCASSAQGALGGNTIYFGEGSWLTVV.

This clonotype has ten or more counts. This chain connects TRBV7-4 to TRBJ1-1; D uncertain. Germline CDR1 and CDR2: SGHVT and SQSDAQ. The CDR3 contains 15 residues. V gave up 5 bases and J gave up 1 base, with 14 bases separating them. The CDR3 here is CASSPGEGGNTEAFF. The CDR3 region has the DNA TGTGCCAGCAGCCCTGGAGAGGGTGGGAACACTGAAGCTTTCTTT.

This clonotype was counted only a few times. V is TRBV2 and J is TRBJ1-2; D unresolved. Trimming cost V 4 bases and J 8 bases, with 14 bases left between them. The CDR3 contains 13 residues. Per the germline V gene, CDR1 is SNHLY and CDR2 is FYNNEI. The CDR3 loop is CASSVRVEGGYTF. In nucleotides, the CDR3 is TGTGCCAGCAGTGTTAGGGTCGAGGGCGGCTACACCTTC.

The sample holds many counts of this clonotype. The V gene is TRBV4-1, the J gene TRBJ1-6, with D possibly matching TRBD1 (5 bases). The V end was cut by 3 bases, the J end by 9 bases, with 9 bases between. CDR1 and CDR2 (germline): MGHRA, YSYEKL. This CDR3 is built from 13 residues. The CDR3: CASSQGQRSPLHF. CDR3 in DNA: TGCGCCAGCAGCCAGGGGCAACGTTCACCCCTCCACTTT.

V and J are TRBV12-3 or TRBV12-4 and TRBJ2-2, with a weak D call TRBD2 (7 bases). This CDR3 has 13 residues. V lost 8 bases and J 6 bases, leaving 13 bases between the germline ends. The CDR3 loop is CASGGGGSGELFF. The DNA for the CDR3 is TGTGCCAGCGGGGGAGGGGGTTCCGGGGAGCTGTTTTTT.

The gene calls are TRBV25-1 and TRBJ1-1; a weak D match, TRBD1 (5 bases). This CDR3 region has 17 residues. The germline V and J ends were trimmed by 4 bases and 1 base, with 19 bases remaining between them. Germline loops: CDR1 MGHDK, CDR2 SYGVNS. The DNA for the CDR3 is TGTGCCAGCAGTGCTAGAGTATCGGGGCGGACGAACACTGAAGCTTTCTTT. Its protein product is CASSARVSGRTNTEAFF.

This clonotype showed up many times. The CDR3 region has the DNA TGTGCCAGCAGCCCCTCATTGAACACTGAAGCTTTCTTT. This gives the protein CASSPSLNTEAFF. The genes are TRBV12-3 or TRBV12-4 and TRBJ1-1; D call uncertain. CDR3 size: 13 residues. Trimming removed 6 bases at V and 0 bases at J, with 8 bases between.

This chain uses TRBV2 with TRBJ1-5, with D tentatively TRBD1 (5 bases). V lost 7 bases, J lost 7 bases, and 20 bases lay in between. Germline loops: CDR1 SNHLY, CDR2 FYNNEI. CDR3 length: 15 amino acids. The CDR3 sequence: CASTYDRGTGQPQHF. CDR3 in DNA: TGTGCCAGCACCTACGATCGGGGGACGGGGCAGCCCCAGCATTTT.

In its sample, this clonotype was seen once. The V call is TRBV9, the J call TRBJ2-7; the D is unclear. V lost 5 bases to trimming and J lost 2 bases, with 14 bases between them. The germline V gene has CDR1 SGDLS and CDR2 YYNGEE. This CDR3 has 14 residues. The DNA for the CDR3 is TGTGCCAGCAGAGACGCAAATTCCACCTACGAGCAGTACTTC. Its translation is CASRDANSTYEQYF.

This clonotype was recorded at least ten times. The rearrangement joins TRBV5-1 to TRBJ1-4, with D perhaps TRBD1 (5 bases). CDR3 length equals 15 residues. Germline assignment: CDR1 SGHRS and CDR2 YFSETQ. The V end lost 3 bases, the J end lost 4 bases, and 13 bases lay between the germline ends. The DNA for the CDR3 is TGCGCCAGCAGCTCCGGTGGGACGAGTAATGAAAAACTGTTTTTT. This sequence encodes CASSSGGTSNEKLFF. Supplemented by reference TRBV5-1 and TRBJ1-4, the full variable domain reads KAGVTQTPRYLIKTRGQQVTLSCSPISGHRSVSWYQQTPGQGLQFLFEYFSETQRNKGNFPGRFSGRQFSNSRSEMNVSTLELGDSALYLCASSSGGTSNEKLFFGSGTQLSVL.